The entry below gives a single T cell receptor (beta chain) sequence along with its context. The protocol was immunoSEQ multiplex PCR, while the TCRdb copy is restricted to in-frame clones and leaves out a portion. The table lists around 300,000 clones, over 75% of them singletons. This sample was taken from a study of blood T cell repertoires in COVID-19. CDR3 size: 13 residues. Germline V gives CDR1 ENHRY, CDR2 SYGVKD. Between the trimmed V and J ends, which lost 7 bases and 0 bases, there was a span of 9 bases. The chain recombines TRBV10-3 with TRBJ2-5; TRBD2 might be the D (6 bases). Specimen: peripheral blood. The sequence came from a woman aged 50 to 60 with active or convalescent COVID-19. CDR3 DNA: TGTGCCATCATGGGGGGAAACCAAGAGACCCAGTACTTC. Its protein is CAIMGGNQETQYF.